The clone carrying this T cell receptor (beta chain) was seen a few times. Germline lookup yields CDR1 SQVTM and CDR2 ANQGSEA. This CDR3 spans 15 amino acids. V gave up 6 bases and J gave up 2 bases; unmatched junction bases: 9. The data originate from a study of control samples from healthy donors and cancer patients. Repertoires were generated with immunoSEQ multiplex PCR, while TCRdb's copy carries only in-frame clones and drops some. The profile shows some 160,000 clones, around nine tenths of them singletons. The source material was blood. This chain connects TRBV29-1 to TRBJ2-5; 10 bases are a match to TRBD2. The clonotype originates from a woman under 40 in good health. CDR3 in amino acids: CSVILAGDTQETQYF. The CDR3 coding sequence is TGCAGCGTCATCCTAGCGGGAGATACTCAAGAGACCCAGTACTTC.